The entry below gives a single T cell receptor beta chain sequence along with its context. The entry originates in a study of blood T cell repertoires in COVID-19. CDR3 length: 14 amino acids. The V segment lost 11 bases and the J segment 0 bases; nucleotides outside the gene matches: 7. The germline V gene has CDR1 MDHEN and CDR2 SYDVKM. Repertoires were generated with immunoSEQ multiplex PCR, while TCRdb's copy carries only in-frame clones and drops some. The table has hundreds of thousands of clones, approximately 92% seen once; the top ten hold 0.7% to 1%. The chain carries TRBV28 and TRBJ1-1; TRBD1 matches at 9 bases. Source material: peripheral blood. This TCR was sampled from a young man with COVID-19, enrolled during active disease. The CDR3 is CASDRGGMNTEAFF. CDR3 DNA: TGTGCCTCCGACAGGGGGGGGATGAACACTGAAGCTTTCTTT.